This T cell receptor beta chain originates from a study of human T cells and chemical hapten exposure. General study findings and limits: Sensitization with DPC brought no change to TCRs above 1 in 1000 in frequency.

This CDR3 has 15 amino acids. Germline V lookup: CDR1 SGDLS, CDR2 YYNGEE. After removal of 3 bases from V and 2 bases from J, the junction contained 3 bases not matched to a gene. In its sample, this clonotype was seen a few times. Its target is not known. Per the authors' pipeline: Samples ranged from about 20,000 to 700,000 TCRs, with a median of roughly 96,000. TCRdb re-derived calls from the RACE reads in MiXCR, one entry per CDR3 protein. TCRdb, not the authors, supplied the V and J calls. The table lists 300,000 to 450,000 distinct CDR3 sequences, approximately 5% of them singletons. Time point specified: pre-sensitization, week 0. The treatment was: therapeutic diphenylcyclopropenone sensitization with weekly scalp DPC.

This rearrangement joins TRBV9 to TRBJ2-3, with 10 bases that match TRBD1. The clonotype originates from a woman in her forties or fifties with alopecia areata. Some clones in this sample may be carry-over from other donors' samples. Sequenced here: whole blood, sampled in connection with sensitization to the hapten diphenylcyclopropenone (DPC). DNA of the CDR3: TGTGCCAGCAGCGGGGACAGGGGCCTCACAGATACGCAGTATTTT. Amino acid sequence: CASSGDRGLTDTQYF.